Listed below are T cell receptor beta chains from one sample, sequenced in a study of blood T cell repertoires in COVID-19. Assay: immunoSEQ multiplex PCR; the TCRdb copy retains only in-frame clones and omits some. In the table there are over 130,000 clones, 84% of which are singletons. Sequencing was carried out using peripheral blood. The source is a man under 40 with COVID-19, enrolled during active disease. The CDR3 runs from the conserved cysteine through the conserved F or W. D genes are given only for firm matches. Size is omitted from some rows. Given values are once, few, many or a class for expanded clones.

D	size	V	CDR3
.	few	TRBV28	CASSPPAWSSVRTDTQYF
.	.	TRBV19	CASSTLRGQPQHF
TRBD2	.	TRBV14	CASSQWTGGRQYF
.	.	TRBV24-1	CATSDFQPPPQNNEQFF
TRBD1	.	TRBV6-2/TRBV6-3	CASSFGTGRAFF
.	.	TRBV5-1	CASGTGQETQYF
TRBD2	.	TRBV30	CAWSKRLAGGDEQYF
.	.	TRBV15	CATSRDRGGGNTIYF
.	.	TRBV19	CASTAAGVKNIQYF
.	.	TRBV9	CASSGRPGGAEAFF
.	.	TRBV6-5	CASSYMGREEQYF
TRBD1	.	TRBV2	CAGSKTGQETQYF
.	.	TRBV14	CASSQVSSYNEQFF
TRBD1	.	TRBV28	CASTQGVSLYGYTF
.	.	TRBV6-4	CASSDLSGQPIYGYTF
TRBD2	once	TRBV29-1	CSVASGGRDTQYF
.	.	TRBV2	CASNQQGHSNQPQHF
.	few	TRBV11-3	CASSYITGELFF